The 9 T cell receptor beta chains below come from one sample, sequenced in a study of T-cell memory formation after mild COVID-19. A single record per CDR3 protein comes from TCRdb applying MiXCR to the 5' RACE reads. The table records approximately 210,000 distinct CDR3 sequences, around 25% of them present only once. The specimen sequenced was PBMCs or a T cell subset sorted from them (not recorded which). All receptors derive from an adult woman who had mild COVID-19 (a few samples of this study predate the infection). Cell type and time point are not known.

The table lists this clonotype with a few counts. V gene TRBV3-1 combines with J gene TRBJ2-7, with D uncertain. The CDR3 spans 14 residues. CDR1 LGHDT and CDR2 YNNKEL come from the germline V gene (reference sequence). The V gene lost 1 base and the J gene lost 2 bases, with 9 bases spanning the gap. CDR3 amino acids: CASSQGSPPYEQYF. As DNA, the CDR3 is TGTGCCAGCAGCCAAGGAAGTCCCCCCTACGAGCAGTACTTC.

The CDR3 DNA is TGTGCCAGCAGCTTATACGCAACGCAAGGAGGGGAGCTGTTTTTT. Its protein is CASSLYATQGGELFF. The V and J genes are TRBV7-2 and TRBJ2-2; D ambiguous. V was shortened by 2 bases and J by 8 bases, with 15 bases between the two germline ends. Germline loops: CDR1 SGHTA, CDR2 FQGNSA. The CDR3 runs 15 residues.

This rearrangement joins TRBV20-1 to TRBJ2-7, with 8 bases identical to TRBD2. CDR1 is DFQATT, CDR2 SNEGSKA, per germline (reference sequence). CDR3 length: 15 residues. The junction had 11 bases not matched to a gene; V was cut back by 1 base and J by 6 bases. The CDR3 DNA reads as TGCAGTGCTAGAGTTACGGGGGGGGCCGCGCCCGAGCAGTACTTC. It translates to CSARVTGGAAPEQYF.

The chain joins TRBV5-5 to TRBJ1-5; unclear D gene. Germline V gene data show CDR1 as SGHKS and CDR2 as YYEKEE (reference sequence). V lost 2 bases and J 9 bases, leaving 24 bases between the germline ends. The CDR3 is 17 amino acids. The CDR3 DNA is TGTGCCAGCAGCTTCCCCTCCGGGGAGGCCGTCCGTAGGCCCCAGCATTTT. Translated, it gives CASSFPSGEAVRRPQHF.

This chain connects TRBV30 to TRBJ2-2; 10 bases match TRBD2. CDR1 is GTSNPN and CDR2 is SVGIG in the germline V gene (reference sequence). The junction had 4 bases not matched to a gene; V was cut back by 5 bases and J by 4 bases. CDR3 length equals 14 residues. The DNA for the CDR3 is TGTGCCTGGGACAGCGGGGGGGCCACCGGGGAGCTGTTTTTT. This codes for CAWDSGGATGELFF.

This clonotype was seen more than once but under ten times. CDR3 sequence (DNA): TGTGCCAGCAGCCGCCCTAGCGGAGGTTACAATGAGCAGTTCTTC. Its translation is CASSRPSGGYNEQFF. The chain joins TRBV7-9 to TRBJ2-1, with 7 bases lining up with TRBD2. With V trimmed by 5 bases and J by 4 bases, 8 bases remained unmatched. Germline V gene lookup returns CDR1 SEHNR and CDR2 FQNEAQ (reference sequence). The CDR3 is 15 residues long.

The chain has TRBV6-6 and TRBJ2-1, with 9 bases identical to TRBD1. The V gene's germline CDR1 is MNHNY and CDR2 SVGAGI (reference sequence). The V segment lost 5 bases and the J segment 1 base; nucleotides outside the gene matches: 0. The CDR3 loop spans 14 amino acids. In DNA, the CDR3 is TGTGCCAGCAGTGGACAGGGGTCCTACAATGAGCAGTTCTTC. It specifies CASSGQGSYNEQFF.

V gene TRBV7-9 combines with J gene TRBJ1-2; D unresolved. CDR1 and CDR2 (germline): SEHNR, FQNEAQ (reference sequence). The CDR3 contains 14 residues. Trimming shortened V by 3 bases and J by 2 bases, and 10 bases separated the two germline ends. For the CDR3, the DNA is TGTGCCAGCAGCTTCGGATTAGAAAACTATGGCTACACCTTC. This codes for CASSFGLENYGYTF.

The gene calls are TRBV6-5 and TRBJ2-5; the D is unclear. CDR1 and CDR2 from the germline V gene are MNHEY and SVGAGI. V lost 2 bases and J 6 bases, leaving 4 bases between the germline ends. CDR3 length equals 11 residues. CDR3 residues: CASSYGQTQYF. DNA for the CDR3: TGTGCCAGCAGTTACGGTCAGACCCAGTACTTC.